The entry that follows covers one T cell receptor beta chain sequence. Its antigen is unknown. The source of the sample is a study of T cell repertoires in cytomegalovirus infection. In the study overall: Recently identified HLA-C-restricted and well-studied HLA-B-restricted CMV epitopes were used. The public TCR beta signatures pointed to both CMV infection and matching HLA type. Study-wide findings and caveats: Cumulative public TCR beta family frequency identified carriers of CMV plus the relevant HLA. Within the response measured ex vivo, HLA-C-restricted CMV-specific TCR beta clonotypes were dominant.

Per germline, CDR1 SGHTA and CDR2 FQGNSA. CDR3 length: 16 amino acids. V was clipped by 4 bases and J by 4 bases; unmatched bases: 8. TCRdb fed the reads into MiXCR, producing one record per CDR3 protein. Among 340,000 or so distinct CDR3 sequences listed, approximately 25% were seen once. Sequenced here: cultured PBMCs, sampled from culture after CMV antigen stimulation. The clonotype comes from a human donor in good health (CMV status not recorded). Some clones in this sample may be carry-over from other donors' samples. The genes are TRBV7-2 and TRBJ2-3; TRBD2 matches at 10 bases. The CDR3 DNA reads as TGTGCCAGCAGCTCCGGACTAGCGGTAGCTTCAGATACGCAGTATTTT. As protein: CASSSGLAVASDTQYF.